This paragraph reports one TCR beta chain. Here immunoSEQ multiplex PCR was the method, and the copy in TCRdb shows in-frame clones only, minus some. The table includes some 120,000 clones, 60% to 80% detected once. The source of the sample is a study of blood T cell repertoires in COVID-19. Material for sequencing was peripheral blood. This TCR was sampled from a man older than 75 with COVID-19, enrolled during active disease.

The CDR3 DNA is TGTGCCAGCAGGGTAGGACCGGGATACGAGCAGTACTTC. Encoded protein: CASRVGPGYEQYF. J is TRBJ2-7 and V is TRBV12-3 or TRBV12-4; D is perhaps TRBD2 (5 bases). This CDR3 region has 13 residues. The V and J ends lost 6 bases and 4 bases respectively, with 13 bases between them.